This T cell receptor (beta chain) was obtained from a study of T-cell memory formation after mild COVID-19. Study conclusions and caveats: Mostly located in CM and EM were contracting CD4+ clones, with contracting CD8+ clones located in EMRA.

Via MiXCR, TCRdb re-called the 5' RACE reads, giving one row per CDR3 protein. The sample holds some 50,000 distinct CDR3 sequences, 10% to 15% seen once. In its sample, this clonotype ranks as medium-sized. Its antigen is not known. The V gene end was trimmed by 5 bases and the J gene end by 8 bases; junction bases not matched to a gene: 15. Looked up from germline, CDR1 is SEHNR and CDR2 is FQNEAQ (reference sequence). The CDR3 is 15 residues long. The clonotype originates from a young man who had mild COVID-19 (a few samples of this study predate the infection). Cell type and time point are not known. The sequenced sample was PBMCs or a T cell subset sorted from them (not recorded which). The chain combines TRBV7-9 with TRBJ2-7; 7 bases align to TRBD1. The CDR3 protein is CASSTSRDSWFQQYF. The DNA of the CDR3 is TGTGCCAGCAGCACCAGCCGGGACAGTTGGTTTCAGCAGTACTTC.